This T cell receptor (beta chain) was captured in a study of human T cells and chemical hapten exposure. MiXCR, run by TCRdb on the RACE reads, gives a single entry per CDR3 protein. The sample has about 80,000 distinct CDR3 sequences, about 8.6% seen once. This clonotype was picked up many times. Trimming left V 1 base short and J 1 base short, with 5 bases between. The CDR3 runs to 14 residues. Germline V gene sequence: CDR1 SEHNR, CDR2 FQNEAQ (reference sequence). Time point specified: healthy volunteer bleed at 6 weeks. Unfractionated whole blood was the source from which total RNA was extracted. This receptor was identified in a female donor in good health. Some clones in this sample may be carry-over from other donors' samples. What was sequenced was whole blood. The rearrangement joins TRBV7-9 to TRBJ2-1; D remains ambiguous. The DNA for the CDR3 is TGTGCCAGCAGCTTAGACGGTTCCTACAATGAGCAGTTCTTC. Translation: CASSLDGSYNEQFF.